One sample yielded the 19 T cell receptor beta chains listed below, sequenced in a study of sequential checkpoint blockade in melanoma. Assay used: immunoSEQ multiplex PCR; TCRdb lists only in-frame clones, some missing. The table records about 5,100 clones, about 80% of them present only once. Indicated treatment: randomized to nivolumab then ipilimumab (arm A) or the reverse (arm B). The sequenced sample was CD8+ T cells sorted from blood (inferred from file names), obtained from a patient given nivolumab and ipilimumab in sequence. These receptors all come from a human patient with melanoma. Some clones in this sample may be carry-over from other donors' samples.

This sequence joins TRBV11-2 and TRBJ2-7; the D is unclear. Germline assignment: CDR1 SGHAT and CDR2 FQNNGV. Trimming cost V 3 bases and J 0 bases, with 9 bases left between them. The CDR3 spans 14 residues. The CDR3 DNA reads as TGTGCCAGCAGCTTGGCCCATATCTCCTACGAGCAGTACTTC. Protein sequence: CASSLAHISYEQYF.

The rearrangement links TRBV11-2 to TRBJ1-1, with D possibly TRBD1 on 6 matching bases. The germline gives CDR1 SGHAT, CDR2 FQNNGV. The CDR3 consists of 13 residues. V was pared by 1 base and J by 6 bases, with 9 bases between. The CDR3 coding sequence is TGTGCCAGCAGCTTAGGGGGGCGGGCTGAAGCTTTCTTT. Its translation is CASSLGGRAEAFF. Drawing the rest from reference TRBV11-2 and TRBJ1-1, the complete variable domain is EAGVAQSPRYKIIEKRQSVAFWCNPISGHATLYWYQQILGQGPKLLIQFQNNGVVDDSQLPKDRFSAERLKGVDSTLKIQPAKLEDSAVYLCASSLGGRAEAFFGQGTRLTVV.

The chain uses TRBV15 and TRBJ1-3; 7 nucleotides line up with TRBD1. Per germline, CDR1 LNHNV and CDR2 YYDKDF (reference sequence). After removal of 5 bases from V and 0 bases from J, the junction contained 10 bases not matched to a gene. This CDR3 is built from 17 residues. The CDR3 DNA is TGTGCCACCAGCGGTTGGGACAGTAACCTCTCTGGAAACACCATATATTTT. This gives the protein CATSGWDSNLSGNTIYF.

A note on this clone: One junction end disagrees with the germline gene, perhaps due to a read error. V is TRBV4-3 and J is TRBJ1-2; a weak D match, TRBD1 (5 bases). From germline, CDR1 is LGHNA and CDR2 YSLEER. The CDR3 is 15 amino acids. The CDR3: CVSSQDWGGEGGYTF. The CDR3 nucleotides read TGCGTCAGCAGCCAAGATTGGGGGGGTGAAGGGGGCTACACCTTC.

The CDR3 is CASSLAPGYEQYF. CDR3 in DNA: TGTGCCAGCAGCTTAGCCCCGGGATACGAGCAGTACTTC. The chain is built from TRBV7-6 and TRBJ2-7; TRBD2 might be the D (5 bases). V lost 0 bases and J lost 4, with 7 bases in between. The germline V gene has CDR1 SGHVS and CDR2 FNYEAQ. This CDR3 spans 13 amino acids.

This clone appeared once. This chain connects TRBV2 to TRBJ2-7; the match to TRBD1 covers 7 bases. The ends lost 5 bases at V and 3 bases at J; junction bases unmatched: 7. The germline V gene has CDR1 SNHLY and CDR2 FYNNEI. The CDR3 loop spans 14 amino acids. The CDR3 nucleotides read TGTGCCAGCAGTCCCAAACAGGGGCACTACGAGCAGTACTTC. Translation gives CASSPKQGHYEQYF. The full variable domain, its missing parts supplied by reference TRBV2 and TRBJ2-7, is EPEVTQTPSHQVTQMGQEVILRCVPISNHLYFYWYRQILGQKVEFLVSFYNNEISEKSEIFDDQFSVERPDGSNFTLKIRSTKLEDSAMYFCASSPKQGHYEQYFGPGTRLTVT.

The chain recombines TRBV2 with TRBJ1-2; 7 bases match TRBD1. V dropped 2 bases and J dropped 5; count of bases not matched to a gene: 8. This CDR3 has 15 amino acids. CDR1 is SNHLY and CDR2 is FYNNEI in the germline V gene. The CDR3 sequence: CASSESRGPRYGYTF. The CDR3 nucleotides read TGTGCCAGCAGTGAATCTAGGGGGCCGCGATATGGCTACACCTTC.

This clone was seen more than once but under ten times. The chain recombines TRBV4-3 with TRBJ1-3; D is uncertain. Germline V lookup: CDR1 LGHNA, CDR2 YSLEER. This CDR3 region has 17 residues. V shed 2 bases and J shed 2 bases, with 16 bases lying between them. The CDR3 is CASSQRAGGRTGNTIYF. CDR3 nucleotides: TGCGCCAGCAGCCAAAGGGCAGGAGGCAGGACTGGAAACACCATATATTTT.

The genes are TRBV4-1 and TRBJ2-2, with D possibly TRBD1 on 5 matching bases. The germline V gene has CDR1 MGHRA and CDR2 YSYEKL. The CDR3 totals 15 residues. Trimming took off 0 bases at V and 5 bases at J, with 10 bases between the two ends. The CDR3 is CASSQERQGTGELFF. In DNA, the CDR3 is TGCGCCAGCAGCCAAGAGAGGCAGGGAACCGGGGAGCTGTTTTTT.

The V call is TRBV25-1, the J call TRBJ2-7; 10 positions agree with TRBD1. J was trimmed by 0 bases and V by 5 bases; bases with no gene match: 7. The CDR3 has 16 amino acids. Germline CDR1 is MGHDK and CDR2 is SYGVNS. The CDR3 spells CASSLPGTGDSYEQYF. The CDR3 DNA is TGTGCCAGCAGTCTCCCCGGGACAGGGGACTCCTACGAGCAGTACTTC.

This clone was recorded once. The chain carries TRBV27 and TRBJ1-5, with 10 bases lining up with TRBD1. V shed 2 bases, J shed 9 bases, and the junction held 7 bases outside the gene matches. CDR3 length: 15 residues. The germline CDR1 and CDR2 sequences are MNHEY and SMNVEV (reference sequence). The CDR3 DNA reads as TGTGCCAGCAGTTTAAGGTGGGACAGGGGTGGGCCCCAGCATTTT. This encodes CASSLRWDRGGPQHF.

The chain combines TRBV7-9 with TRBJ2-2, with D unclear. Germline values: CDR1 SEHNR, CDR2 FQNEAQ (reference sequence). Trimming left V 5 bases short and J 0 bases short, with 10 bases between. This CDR3 region has 15 residues. The CDR3 DNA is TGTGCCAGCAGCCCCCGGGTCCCGAACACCGGGGAGCTGTTTTTT. Translating gives CASSPRVPNTGELFF.

The genes are TRBV30 and TRBJ1-5; a possible D gene is TRBD1 (5 bases). V gave up 2 bases and J gave up 4 bases, with 12 bases separating them. The CDR3 runs 14 residues. Germline V gene data show CDR1 as GTSNPN and CDR2 as SVGIG (reference sequence). Here the CDR3 reads CAWSKQVTNQPQHF. The DNA for the CDR3 is TGTGCCTGGAGTAAACAGGTTACTAATCAGCCCCAGCATTTT.

V and J are TRBV11-2 and TRBJ1-6; D is unresolved. Germline V gene data show CDR1 as SGHAT and CDR2 as FQNNGV. CDR3 length: 14 residues. Trimming removed 3 bases from V and 8 bases from J, with 11 bases in between. CDR3: CASSLTREDSPLHF. The CDR3 region has the DNA TGTGCCAGCAGCTTGACGAGGGAGGATTCACCCCTCCACTTT.

The CDR3 sequence: CASSLRPGQGRTDTQYF. In DNA, the CDR3 is TGTGCCAGCAGCTTACGGCCGGGACAGGGCCGCACAGATACGCAGTATTTT. The V gene is TRBV7-2, the J gene TRBJ2-3; TRBD1 aligns across 9 bases. The CDR3 has 17 amino acids. V shed 2 bases, J shed 1 base, and the junction held 7 bases outside the gene matches. Germline CDR1 SGHTA, CDR2 FQGNSA.

This clone was counted between two and nine times. J is TRBJ1-1 and V is TRBV7-9, with TRBD1 as a possible D gene (6 bases). The CDR3 is made up of 12 amino acids. V lost 0 bases to trimming and J lost 9 bases, with 8 bases between them. CDR1 and CDR2 from the germline V gene are SEHNR and FQNEAQ (reference sequence). CDR3 sequence: CASSLAGTQAFF. The DNA for the CDR3 is TGTGCCAGCAGCTTAGCGGGGACACAAGCTTTCTTT.

The gene calls are TRBV7-6 and TRBJ1-1; no definite D call. From germline, CDR1 is SGHVS and CDR2 FNYEAQ. Trimming removed 2 bases from V and 0 bases from J, with 16 bases in between. The CDR3 spans 17 residues. The CDR3 DNA follows: TGTGCCAGCAGCTTATTGCCGGACTGGACGGTGAACACTGAAGCTTTCTTT. Translation gives CASSLLPDWTVNTEAFF.

Concerning this clone: A junction end diverges from the germline sequence, so it may reflect a read error. The chain has TRBV15 and TRBJ1-1; D gene unclear. The CDR3 length is 15 residues. Germline values: CDR1 LNHNV, CDR2 YYDKDF (reference sequence). CDR3 in DNA: TGTGCCACCAGCAGACCAATGGACTGCGACACTGGAGCTTTCTTT. Amino acid sequence: CATSRPMDCDTGAFF.

The chain recombines TRBV11-2 with TRBJ1-3; TRBD1 matches 11 bases. The ends lost 3 bases at V and 5 bases at J; junction bases unmatched: 15. This CDR3 spans 19 amino acids. CDR1 and CDR2 from the germline V gene are SGHAT and FQNNGV. CDR3 residues: CASSLAGNTGTGGRNTIYF. For the CDR3, the DNA is TGTGCCAGCAGCTTGGCTGGGAACACCGGGACAGGGGGGAGAAACACCATATATTTT.